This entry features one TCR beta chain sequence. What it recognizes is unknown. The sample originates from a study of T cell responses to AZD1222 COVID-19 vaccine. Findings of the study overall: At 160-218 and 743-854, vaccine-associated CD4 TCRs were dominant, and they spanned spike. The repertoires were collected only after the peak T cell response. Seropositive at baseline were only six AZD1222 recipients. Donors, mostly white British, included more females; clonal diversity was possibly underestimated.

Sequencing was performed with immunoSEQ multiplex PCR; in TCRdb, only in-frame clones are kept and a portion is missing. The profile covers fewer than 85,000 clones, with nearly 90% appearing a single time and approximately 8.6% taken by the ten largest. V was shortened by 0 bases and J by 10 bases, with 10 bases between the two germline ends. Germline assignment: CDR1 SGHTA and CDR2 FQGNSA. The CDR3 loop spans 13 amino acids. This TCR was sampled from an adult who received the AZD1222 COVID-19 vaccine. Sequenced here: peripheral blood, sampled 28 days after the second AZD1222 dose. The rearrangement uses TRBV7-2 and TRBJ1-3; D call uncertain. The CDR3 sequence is CASSLAQLRTIYF. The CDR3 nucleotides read TGTGCCAGCAGCTTAGCTCAATTGAGAACCATATATTTT.